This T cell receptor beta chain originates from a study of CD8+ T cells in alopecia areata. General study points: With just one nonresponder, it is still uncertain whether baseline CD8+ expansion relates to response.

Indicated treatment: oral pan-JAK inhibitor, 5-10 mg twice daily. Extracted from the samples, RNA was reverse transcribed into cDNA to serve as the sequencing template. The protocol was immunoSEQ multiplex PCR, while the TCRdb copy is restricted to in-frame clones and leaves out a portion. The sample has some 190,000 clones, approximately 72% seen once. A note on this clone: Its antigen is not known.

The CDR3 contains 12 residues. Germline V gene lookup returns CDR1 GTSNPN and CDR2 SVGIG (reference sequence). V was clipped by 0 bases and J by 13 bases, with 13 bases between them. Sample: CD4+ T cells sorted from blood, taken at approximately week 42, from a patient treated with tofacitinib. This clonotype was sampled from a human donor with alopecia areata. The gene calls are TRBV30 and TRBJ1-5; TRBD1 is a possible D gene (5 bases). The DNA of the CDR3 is TGTGCCTGGAGTGTGGGGAGGGACTCGCAGCATTTT. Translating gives CAWSVGRDSQHF.